The rows below give T cell receptor beta chains drawn from one sample of a study of vaccination effects on CD4 cells after COVID-19. Sequenced by immunoSEQ multiplex PCR; TCRdb stores in-frame clones only, minus some. The sample gives some 68,000 clones, under 75% of which show up once; approximately 3.7% is in the top ten. These receptors are not linked to any known antigen. This sample comprised CD4+ T cells from PBMCs cultured with HCoV-OC43 spike peptides, obtained before COVID-19 vaccination. The receptors originated from a human donor who received a COVID-19 vaccine. Both conserved end residues are part of each CDR3. The D gene is left open where the match is weak. Rows give clone size only sometimes, using once, few, many, or a class for an expanded clone.

TRBJ1-5,-,-,TRBV7-2,TGTGCCAGCAGCTTAACGTCCCGTTCGGGGCCCCAGCATTTT,CASSLTSRSGPQHF
TRBJ1-1,-,-,TRBV3-1/TRBV3-2,TGTGCCAGCAGCCAGCGATTCATGAACACTGAAGCTTTCTTT,CASSQRFMNTEAFF
TRBJ2-3,TRBD2,-,TRBV5-1,TGCGCCAGCAGCAGAGCGGGGCGCACAGATACGCAGTATTTT,CASSRAGRTDTQYF
TRBJ1-1,-,few,TRBV5-6,TGTGCCAGCAGCTTGGGGTGGGATGAAGCTTTCTTT,CASSLGWDEAFF
TRBJ1-6,TRBD1,-,TRBV3-1/TRBV3-2,TGTGCCAGCAGCGCAACAGGGGGAGGATCACCCCTCCACTTT,CASSATGGGSPLHF
TRBJ1-2,-,once,TRBV5-4,TGTGCCAGCAGCTTGCGGGGCGTTAACTATGGCTACACCTTC,CASSLRGVNYGYTF
TRBJ2-5,TRBD2,few,TRBV6-2/TRBV6-3,TGTGCCAGCAGTAGGAGACTAGCGGGGCAGGGGACCCAGTACTTC,CASSRRLAGQGTQYF
TRBJ1-1,-,-,TRBV10-3,TGTGCCATCGGGGGGGACGGGTCGGGCACTGAAGCTTTCTTT,CAIGGDGSGTEAFF
TRBJ1-3,-,-,TRBV5-6,TGTGCCAGCAGCTTGGGGGCAGGGTCCATGGGCACCATATATTTT,CASSLGAGSMGTIYF
TRBJ1-5,TRBD1,-,TRBV19,TGTGCCAGTAGAGAAGACAGGGGAAATCAGCCCCAGCATTTT,CASREDRGNQPQHF
TRBJ1-2,-,-,TRBV19,TGTGCCAGTAGTATGCAGCCTAACTATGGCTACACCTTC,CASSMQPNYGYTF
TRBJ2-4,-,-,TRBV7-9,TGTGCCAGCAGCTTAGAGGGAGCCAGAAAAAACATTCAGTACTTC,CASSLEGARKNIQYF